The T cell receptor (beta chain) described here comes from a study of Ad26.COV2.S vaccination and SARS-CoV-2 variants. Trimming pared 0 bases from V and 0 bases from J, leaving 9 bases between. The V gene's germline CDR1 is MNHNS and CDR2 SASEGT. The CDR3 loop spans 15 amino acids. Assay used: immunoSEQ multiplex PCR; TCRdb lists only in-frame clones, some missing. The sample yields 400,000 to 500,000 clones, approximately 90% seen once. Treatment here: about 20 received Ad26.COV2.S at low or high dose, single or two shots; a few received placebo; per-sample allocation not given. Day 63 after the first vaccine or placebo injection was the time point for sampling. Its platform was an Ad26 vector, and its expressed antigen was Wuhan-strain SARS-CoV-2 spike.

The chain is built from TRBV6-1 and TRBJ2-7; D perhaps matches TRBD1 (6 bases). Sequenced material: peripheral blood, taken in a trial of Ad26.COV2.S vaccine versus placebo. The sequence was collected from a person aged 18-65 years who received the Ad26.COV2.S COVID-19 vaccine or a placebo. In DNA, the CDR3 is TGTGCCAGCAGTGAAGCCCGGACAGCCTCCTACGAGCAGTACTTC. Translated, it gives CASSEARTASYEQYF.